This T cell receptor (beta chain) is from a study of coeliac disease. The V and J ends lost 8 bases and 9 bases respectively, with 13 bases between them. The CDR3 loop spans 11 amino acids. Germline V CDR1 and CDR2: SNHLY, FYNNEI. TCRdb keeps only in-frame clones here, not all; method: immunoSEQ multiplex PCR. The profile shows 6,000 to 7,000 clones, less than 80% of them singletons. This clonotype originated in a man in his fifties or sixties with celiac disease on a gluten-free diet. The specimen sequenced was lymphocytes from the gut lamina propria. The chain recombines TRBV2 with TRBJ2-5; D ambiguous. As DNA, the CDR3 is TGTGCCAGCGAATCCGGTCAGGCCCAGTACTTC. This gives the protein CASESGQAQYF.